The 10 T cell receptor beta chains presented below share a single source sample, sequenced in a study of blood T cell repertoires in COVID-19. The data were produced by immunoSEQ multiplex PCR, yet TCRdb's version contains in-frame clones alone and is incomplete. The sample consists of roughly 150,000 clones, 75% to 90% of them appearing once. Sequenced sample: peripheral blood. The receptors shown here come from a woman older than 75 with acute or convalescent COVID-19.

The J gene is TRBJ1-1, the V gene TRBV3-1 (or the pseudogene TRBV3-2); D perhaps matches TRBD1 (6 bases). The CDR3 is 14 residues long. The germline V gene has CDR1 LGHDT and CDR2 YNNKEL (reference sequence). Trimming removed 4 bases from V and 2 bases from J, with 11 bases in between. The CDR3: CASSLGGRNTEAFF. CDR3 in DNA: TGTGCCAGCAGCCTGGGGGGGCGAAACACTGAAGCTTTCTTT.

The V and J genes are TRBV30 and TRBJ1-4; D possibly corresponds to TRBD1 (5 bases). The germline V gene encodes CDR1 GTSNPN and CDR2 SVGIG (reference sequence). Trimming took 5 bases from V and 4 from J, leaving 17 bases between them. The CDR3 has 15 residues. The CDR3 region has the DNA TGTGCCTGGGGGGGACTCGGAACCGTTAATGAAAAACTGTTTTTT. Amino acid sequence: CAWGGLGTVNEKLFF.

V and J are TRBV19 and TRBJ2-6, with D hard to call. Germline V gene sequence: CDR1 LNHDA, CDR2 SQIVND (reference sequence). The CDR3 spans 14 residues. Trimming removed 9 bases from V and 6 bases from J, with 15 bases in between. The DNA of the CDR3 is TGTGCCAGCGGCGGTACTCTGGTGGCCAACGTCCTGACTTTC. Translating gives CASGGTLVANVLTF.

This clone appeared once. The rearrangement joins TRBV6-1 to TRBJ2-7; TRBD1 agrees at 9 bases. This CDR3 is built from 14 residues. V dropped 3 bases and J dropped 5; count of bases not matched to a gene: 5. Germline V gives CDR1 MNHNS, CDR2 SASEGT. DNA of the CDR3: TGTGCCAGCAGTGACCCCGGGACAGGGAACGAGCAGTACTTC. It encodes CASSDPGTGNEQYF.

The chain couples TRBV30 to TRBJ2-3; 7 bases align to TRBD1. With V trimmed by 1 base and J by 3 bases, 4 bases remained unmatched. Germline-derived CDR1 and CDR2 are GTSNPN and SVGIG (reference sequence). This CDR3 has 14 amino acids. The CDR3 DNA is TGTGCCTGGAGTGAGGGGGCAGTAACAGATACGCAGTATTTT. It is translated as CAWSEGAVTDTQYF.

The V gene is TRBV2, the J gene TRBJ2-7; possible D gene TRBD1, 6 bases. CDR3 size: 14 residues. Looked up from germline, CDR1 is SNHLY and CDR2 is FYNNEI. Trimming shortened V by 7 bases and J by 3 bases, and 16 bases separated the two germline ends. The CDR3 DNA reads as TGTGCCAGCATGGCGAGACTGGACAGCTACGAGCAGTACTTC. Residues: CASMARLDSYEQYF. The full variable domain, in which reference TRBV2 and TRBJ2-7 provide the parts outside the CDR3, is EPEVTQTPSHQVTQMGQEVILRCVPISNHLYFYWYRQILGQKVEFLVSFYNNEISEKSEIFDDQFSVERPDGSNFTLKIRSTKLEDSAMYFCASMARLDSYEQYFGPGTRLTVT.

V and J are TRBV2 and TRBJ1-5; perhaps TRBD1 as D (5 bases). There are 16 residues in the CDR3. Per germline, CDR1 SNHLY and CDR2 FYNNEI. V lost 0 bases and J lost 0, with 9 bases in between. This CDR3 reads CASSEARGASNQPQHF. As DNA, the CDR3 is TGTGCCAGCAGTGAAGCGCGTGGGGCTAGCAATCAGCCCCAGCATTTT.

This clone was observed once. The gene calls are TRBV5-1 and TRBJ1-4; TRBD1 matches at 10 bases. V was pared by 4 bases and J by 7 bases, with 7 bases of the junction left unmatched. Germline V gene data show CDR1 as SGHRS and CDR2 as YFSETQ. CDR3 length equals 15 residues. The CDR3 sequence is CASSLTGTGVEKLFF. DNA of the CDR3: TGCGCCAGCAGCCTGACCGGGACAGGGGTTGAAAAACTGTTTTTT.

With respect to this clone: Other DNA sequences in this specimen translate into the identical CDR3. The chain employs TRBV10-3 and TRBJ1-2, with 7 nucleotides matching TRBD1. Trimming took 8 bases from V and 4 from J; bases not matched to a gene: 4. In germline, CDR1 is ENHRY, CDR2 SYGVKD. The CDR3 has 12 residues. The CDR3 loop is CAISGDSYGYTF. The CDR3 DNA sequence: TGTGCCATCTCCGGGGACAGCTATGGCTACACCTTC.

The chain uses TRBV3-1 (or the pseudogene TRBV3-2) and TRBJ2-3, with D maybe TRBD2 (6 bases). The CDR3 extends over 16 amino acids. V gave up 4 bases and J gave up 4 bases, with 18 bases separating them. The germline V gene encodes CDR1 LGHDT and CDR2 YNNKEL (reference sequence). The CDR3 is CASSPYLAYSPDTQYF. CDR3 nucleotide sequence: TGTGCCAGCAGCCCTTACCTAGCGTATTCGCCAGATACGCAGTATTTT.